This TCR beta chain was found in a study of Tregs in tolerant kidney transplant recipients. The assay was immunoSEQ multiplex PCR, and TCRdb's table has in-frame clones only and misses some. The repertoire holds some 74,000 clones, with 91% as singletons. This clone appeared a single time. Unstimulated Tregs (CD4+CD25+CD127-) and CD4+CD25- non-Tregs were sorted from PBMCs. The CDR3 has 15 residues. Germline values: CDR1 LNHDA, CDR2 SQIVND (reference sequence). With 4 bases removed from V and 3 bases from J, the gap between germline ends came to 12 bases. This chain links TRBV19 with TRBJ1-4; TRBD1 is a possible D gene (6 bases). The receptor was derived from a human donor who received a combined kidney and bone marrow transplant. The specimen was Tregs from blood, collected before the transplant. Written as DNA, the CDR3 is TGTGCCAGTAGTACAGGACAGAAATCTAATGAAAAACTGTTTTTT. Translating gives CASSTGQKSNEKLFF.